This T cell receptor (beta chain) was sequenced for a study of T cells in Graves' hyperthyroidism and ophthalmopathy. The germline V gene encodes CDR1 SGHRS and CDR2 YFSETQ. The CDR3 consists of 15 residues. J lost 5 bases, V lost 6 bases, and 12 bases had no gene match. Amplified regions were TCR beta CDR3 sequences from RNA transcripts. Initially, a first-round RT-PCR of the TCR CDR3 employed the HTBI primer set. TCRdb processed the multiplex PCR reads anew with MiXCR; each CDR3 protein has one entry. The table lists approximately 500,000 distinct CDR3 sequences, roughly 50% of them singletons. The sample consisted of peripheral blood or thyroid tissue (not recorded which). The source of this sequence is a woman aged 18-29 years with Graves' hyperthyroidism. The chain links TRBV5-1 to TRBJ2-3; 7 positions agree with TRBD1. The CDR3 protein is CASTDRRGRGDTQYF. CDR3 DNA sequence: TGCGCCAGCACCGACCGAAGGGGGCGAGGAGATACGCAGTATTTT.